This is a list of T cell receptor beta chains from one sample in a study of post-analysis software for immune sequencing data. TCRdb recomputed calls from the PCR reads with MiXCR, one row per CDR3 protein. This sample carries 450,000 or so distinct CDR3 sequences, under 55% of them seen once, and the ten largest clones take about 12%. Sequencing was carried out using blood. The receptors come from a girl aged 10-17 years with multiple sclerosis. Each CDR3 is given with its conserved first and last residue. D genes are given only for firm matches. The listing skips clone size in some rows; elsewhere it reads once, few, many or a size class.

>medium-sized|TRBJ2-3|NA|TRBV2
TGTGCCAGCAGCCCCGGGGTAGAAGGCCCCACAGATACGCAGTATTTT
CASSPGVEGPTDTQYF
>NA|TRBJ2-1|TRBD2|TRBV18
TGTGCCAGCTCACCAGGGGCAGCGGGAGGAGATAATGAGCAGTTCTTC
CASSPGAAGGDNEQFF
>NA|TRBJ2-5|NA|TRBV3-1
TGTGCCAGCAGCCAAACAGGGGAGACCCAGTACTTC
CASSQTGETQYF
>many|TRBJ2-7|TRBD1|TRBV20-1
TGCAGTGCAAGACGGGACAGCTACGAGCAGTACTTC
CSARRDSYEQYF
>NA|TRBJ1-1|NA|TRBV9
TGTGCCAGCAGCCCAAAGAACTGGGTGGGCCACACTGAAGCTTTCTTT
CASSPKNWVGHTEAFF
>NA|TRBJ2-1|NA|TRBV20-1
TGCAGTGCTAGAGATCTGGGGCTTAGCTCCTACAATGAGCGGTTCTTC
CSARDLGLSSYNERFF
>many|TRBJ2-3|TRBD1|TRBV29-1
TGCAGCGTTCGGAATCCGGGACAGGGTCCCGGTACGCAGTATTTT
CSVRNPGQGPGTQYF
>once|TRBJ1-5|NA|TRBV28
TGTGCCAGCAGTTTCAGCGGCACTAATCAGCCCCAGCATTTT
CASSFSGTNQPQHF
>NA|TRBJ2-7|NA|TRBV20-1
TGCAGTGCTCTTAGAGTTTCCTACGAGCAGTACTTC
CSALRVSYEQYF
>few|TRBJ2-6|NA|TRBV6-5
TGTGCCAGCAGTTACTCGATTCTCAGGGACTCTGGGGCCAACGTCCTGACTTTC
CASSYSILRDSGANVLTF
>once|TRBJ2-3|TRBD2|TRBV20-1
TGCAGTGCTAGAGATTCGCTAGCGGGCACAGATACGCAGTATTTT
CSARDSLAGTDTQYF
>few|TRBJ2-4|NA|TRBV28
TGTGCCAGCAGTTATGAGGGGGAGTCCAAAAACATTCAGTACTTC
CASSYEGESKNIQYF
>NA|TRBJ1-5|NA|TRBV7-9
TGTGCCAGCAGCTTCAGTCTTAATGAGCCCCAGCATTTT
CASSFSLNEPQHF
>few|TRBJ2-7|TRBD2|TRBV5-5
TGTGCCAGCAGTCCCGCGGGAGGGCAAGGGACCCGTCCTTCTTACGAGCAGTACTTC
CASSPAGGQGTRPSYEQYF
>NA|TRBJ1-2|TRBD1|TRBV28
TGTGCCAGCAGTAGCCGGGACAGGGGACTCTATGGCTACACCTTC
CASSSRDRGLYGYTF
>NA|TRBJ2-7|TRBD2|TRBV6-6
TGTGCCAGCAGTTACAGCGGGAACTCCTACGAGCAGTACTTC
CASSYSGNSYEQYF
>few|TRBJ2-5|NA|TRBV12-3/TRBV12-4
TGTGCCAGCAGGGGGACCTTCAAAGAGACCCAGTACTTC
CASRGTFKETQYF
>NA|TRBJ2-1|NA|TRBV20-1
TGCAGTGCTAGAGATATCCTCCTAGTGAGTAATGAGCAGTTCTTC
CSARDILLVSNEQFF
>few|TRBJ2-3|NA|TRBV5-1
TGCGCCAGCAGCTTGACCCAATCTAGCACAGATACGCAGTATTTT
CASSLTQSSTDTQYF
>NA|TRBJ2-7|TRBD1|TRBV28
TGTGCCAGCAGTTTATCATCACAGGGGGAGAGTGGCCTCTACGAGCAGTACTTC
CASSLSSQGESGLYEQYF
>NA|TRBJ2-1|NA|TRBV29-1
TGCAGCGTTGTTCGTGGAGACAACAATGAGCAGTTCTTC
CSVVRGDNNEQFF
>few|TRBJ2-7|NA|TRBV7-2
TGTGCCAGCAGCTTAGGAGGGAAGCGGACCTCCTACGAGCAGTACTTC
CASSLGGKRTSYEQYF
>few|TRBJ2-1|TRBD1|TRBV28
TGTGCCAGCAGTTGGGGACAGAGCAATGAGCAGTTCTTC
CASSWGQSNEQFF
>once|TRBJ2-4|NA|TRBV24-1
TGTGCCACCATGAAGGGTATGAAGCAGTACTTC
CATMKGMKQYF
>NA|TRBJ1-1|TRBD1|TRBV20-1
TGCAGTGCTAGAGATATCAGGGGGGACACTGAAGCTTTCTTT
CSARDIRGDTEAFF
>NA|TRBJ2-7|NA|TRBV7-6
TGTGCCAGCAGCGATCAGGGCCCATCCTACGAGCAGTACTTC
CASSDQGPSYEQYF
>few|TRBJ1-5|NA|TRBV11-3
TGTGCCAGCACCCCCAATCAGCCCCAGCATTTT
CASTPNQPQHF
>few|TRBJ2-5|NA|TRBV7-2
TGTGCCAGCAGCTTTAACAGGGATCAAGAGACCCAGTACTTC
CASSFNRDQETQYF
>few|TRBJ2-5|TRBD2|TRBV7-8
TGTGCCAGCAGCTTAGAGGGACTACCACAAGAGACCCAGTACTTC
CASSLEGLPQETQYF
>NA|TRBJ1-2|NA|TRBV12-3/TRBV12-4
TGTGCCAGCAGTTTTAAGGCAGGGACGACTCTCTATGGCTACACCTTC
CASSFKAGTTLYGYTF
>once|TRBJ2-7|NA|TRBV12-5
TGTGCTAGTGGTTGGGGGCCTCGAGAGGGCTACGAGCAGTACTTC
CASGWGPREGYEQYF
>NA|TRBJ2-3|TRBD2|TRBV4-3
TGCGCCAGCAGCCAAGATGCGGGCGGGAGGGCCCTTGTACGGTATTTT
CASSQDAGGRALVRYF
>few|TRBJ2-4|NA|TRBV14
TGTGCCAGCAGCCTCGCTGGGAAATTAGCCAAAAACATTCAGTACTTC
CASSLAGKLAKNIQYF
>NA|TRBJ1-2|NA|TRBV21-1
TGTGCCAGCAGCAAAGGGGTGACAGGGGGTGGCTACACCTTC
CASSKGVTGGGYTF
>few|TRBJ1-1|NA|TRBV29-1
TGCAGCGTGACCGGATTAATGAACACTGAAGCTTTCTTT
CSVTGLMNTEAFF
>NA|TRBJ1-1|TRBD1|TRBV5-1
TGCGCCAGCAGCGATCAGGGGGCGAGCGCTGAGGCTTTCTTT
CASSDQGASAEAFF
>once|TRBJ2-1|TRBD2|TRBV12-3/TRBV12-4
TGTGCCAGCAGTACCGGGACTAGCGGTTCGGAGCAGTGCTTC
CASSTGTSGSEQCF
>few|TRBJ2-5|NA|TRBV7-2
TGTGCCAGCAGGTACAGGGTCGGTGGGACCCAGTACTTC
CASRYRVGGTQYF
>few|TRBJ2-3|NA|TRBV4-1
TGCGCCGGCAGCCAAGCAGGACTAAACCCAGATACGCAGTATTTT
CAGSQAGLNPDTQYF